Below are 8 T cell receptor beta chains sequenced from a single sample in a study of T cell changes during pregnancy in multiple sclerosis. Some clones are missing from TCRdb's copy, which holds only in-frame ones; the method was immunoSEQ multiplex PCR. The sample includes 25,000 to 35,000 clones, 75% to 90% seen only once; the top ten take approximately 3.8%. The specimen comprised CD4+ T cells from peripheral blood mononuclear cells, sampled in the first trimester of pregnancy. The receptors derive from a female donor in good health, enrolled as a control in a pregnancy study.

The chain combines TRBV6-1 with TRBJ2-7, with a tentative D call TRBD1 (5 bases). Per germline, CDR1 MNHNS and CDR2 SASEGT. This CDR3 contains 13 residues. V lost 10 bases and J lost 0, with 13 bases in between. Here the CDR3 DNA reads TGTGCCATCAGGGTGACAGACTCCTACGAGCAGTACTTC. Protein sequence: CAIRVTDSYEQYF.

V gene TRBV29-1 combines with J gene TRBJ1-4; a weak D match, TRBD1 (6 bases). CDR1 and CDR2 (germline): SQVTM, ANQGSEA. Trimming pared 3 bases from V and 7 bases from J, leaving 12 bases between. The CDR3 spans 13 residues. The CDR3 loop is CSVDLGGREKLFF. DNA of the CDR3: TGCAGCGTTGATTTAGGGGGTCGTGAAAAACTGTTTTTT. Full variable domain (outside the CDR3, taken from reference TRBV29-1 and TRBJ1-4): SAVISQKPSRDICQRGTSLTIQCQVDSQVTMMFWYRQQPGQSLTLIATANQGSEATYESGFVIDKFPISRPNLTFSTLTVSNMSPEDSSIYLCSVDLGGREKLFFGSGTQLSVL.

This clone was detected once. V and J are TRBV4-1 and TRBJ2-6; 11 nucleotides line up with TRBD2. The CDR3 totals 19 residues. Trimming cost V 1 base and J 4 bases; bases outside gene matches: 9. CDR1 and CDR2 (germline): MGHRA, YSYEKL. CDR3 loop: CASSQGLAGPPGGANVLTF. The CDR3 DNA is TGCGCCAGCAGCCAAGGACTAGCGGGACCGCCGGGAGGGGCCAACGTCCTGACTTTC.

The rearrangement uses TRBV14 and TRBJ2-3, with D possibly matching TRBD1 (5 bases). The V gene's germline CDR1 is SGHDN and CDR2 FVKESK. The germline V and J ends were trimmed by 2 bases and 4 bases, with 19 bases remaining between them. The CDR3 has 17 residues. The CDR3 DNA follows: TGTGCCAGCAGCCAAAAACCGAGGACAACTTTCCCAGATACGCAGTATTTT. Amino acids: CASSQKPRTTFPDTQYF.

As regards this clone: The same CDR3 is also encoded by other DNA sequences in this sample. The rearrangement joins TRBV28 to TRBJ1-1; 7 bases are a match to TRBD1. CDR3 size: 15 residues. V dropped 6 bases and J dropped 1; count of bases not matched to a gene: 8. In germline, CDR1 is MDHEN, CDR2 SYDVKM. CDR3 sequence: CASSSRQGRNTEAFF. DNA for the CDR3: TGTGCCAGCAGCTCTCGACAGGGAAGGAACACTGAAGCTTTCTTT. Variable domain in full (rest from reference TRBV28 and TRBJ1-1): DVKVTQSSRYLVKRTGEKVFLECVQDMDHENMFWYRQDPGLGLRLIYFSYDVKMKEKGDIPEGYSVSREKKERFSLILESASTNQTSMYLCASSSRQGRNTEAFFGQGTRLTVV.

This rearrangement joins TRBV5-6 to TRBJ1-2, with 8 bases that match TRBD1. Trimming cost V 2 bases and J 2 bases; bases outside gene matches: 2. Germline CDR1 is SGHDT and CDR2 is YYEEEE. The CDR3 covers 14 residues. CDR3 residues: CASSFGQGNYGYTF. CDR3 nucleotide sequence: TGTGCCAGCAGCTTTGGACAGGGCAACTATGGCTACACCTTC.

This clone was detected only once. The chain recombines TRBV29-1 with TRBJ2-1, with 7 bases lining up with TRBD2. CDR3 length equals 13 residues. Unmatched junction bases numbered 0, after V lost 0 bases and J lost 4 bases. From germline, CDR1 is SQVTM and CDR2 ANQGSEA. This CDR3 is CSVEDSGYNEQFF. CDR3 in DNA: TGCAGCGTTGAAGATAGCGGGTACAATGAGCAGTTCTTC.

This chain uses TRBV15 with TRBJ2-3; TRBD1 matches 9 bases. Germline CDR1 is LNHNV and CDR2 is YYDKDF (reference sequence). The length of the CDR3 is 17 residues. Trimming at V came to 3 bases and at J to 6 bases, leaving 13 bases not matched to a gene. CDR3 sequence reads: CATSRAPGTGRGDTQYF. CDR3 in DNA: TGTGCCACCAGCAGGGCCCCCGGGACAGGGAGGGGTGATACGCAGTATTTT. Full variable domain (rest looked up from reference TRBV15 and TRBJ2-3): DAMVIQNPRYQVTQFGKPVTLSCSQTLNHNVMYWYQQKSSQAPKLLFHYYDKDFNNEADTPDNFQSRRPNTSFCFLDIRSPGLGDTAMYLCATSRAPGTGRGDTQYFGPGTRLTVL.